Below are 13 T cell receptor beta chains sequenced from a single sample in a study of blood T cell repertoires in COVID-19. Profiling relied on immunoSEQ multiplex PCR, and the TCRdb table lists in-frame clones only, not all of them. The sample lists 350,000 or so clones; roughly 90% were seen once. The specimen sequenced was peripheral blood. The source of these receptors is a man in his late teens or twenties with active or convalescent COVID-19.

This clone was seen a single time. This chain connects TRBV18 to TRBJ2-7; D is unclear. Germline V gives CDR1 KGHSH, CDR2 LQKENI. Trimming shortened V by 2 bases and J by 5 bases, and 19 bases separated the two germline ends. The CDR3 runs to 16 residues. The CDR3 bases are TGTGCCAGCTCACCAGATTTCCCAAAGAGGTTAGACGAGCAGTACTTC. Amino acids: CASSPDFPKRLDEQYF.

The chain joins TRBV6-2 or TRBV6-3 to TRBJ2-7; tentative D call: TRBD2 (6 bases). Germline V CDR1 and CDR2: MNHEY, SVGEGT. V was shortened by 2 bases and J by 3 bases, with 23 bases between the two germline ends. This CDR3 has 18 residues. As DNA, the CDR3 is TGTGCCAGCAGTTACCCGAGTGGGGGGAGGCTAGATCTCTACGAGCAGTACTTC. Translated, it gives CASSYPSGGRLDLYEQYF.

The gene calls are TRBV28 and TRBJ1-6, with a tentative D call TRBD1 (6 bases). Germline CDR1 reads MDHEN; CDR2 reads SYDVKM. The CDR3 length is 14 residues. V dropped 10 bases and J dropped 2 bases, with 12 bases sitting between them. The CDR3 sequence is CAILQGAYNSPLHF. The CDR3 region has the DNA TGTGCCATCCTACAGGGTGCCTATAATTCACCCCTCCACTTT.

V gene TRBV18 combines with J gene TRBJ2-5; no clear D. Germline assignment: CDR1 KGHSH and CDR2 LQKENI. There are 14 residues in the CDR3. Trimming stripped 6 bases from V and 2 bases from J, with 13 bases between. The CDR3 sequence is CASSPSHSQETQYF. The CDR3 DNA reads TGTGCCAGCTCCCCATCGCACAGTCAAGAGACCCAGTACTTC.

This rearrangement joins TRBV19 to TRBJ2-5; D possibly corresponds to TRBD2 (6 bases). The CDR3 is 16 amino acids. The V gene's germline CDR1 is LNHDA and CDR2 SQIVND (reference sequence). Trimming stripped 10 bases from V and 2 bases from J, with 23 bases between. CDR3 residues: CATKTWVGGDQETQYF. Written as DNA, the CDR3 is TGTGCCACCAAGACGTGGGTCGGGGGAGATCAAGAGACCCAGTACTTC.

The V and J genes are TRBV9 and TRBJ1-5; no definite D call. From germline, CDR1 is SGDLS and CDR2 YYNGEE. The CDR3 totals 11 residues. Trimming stripped 1 base from V and 15 bases from J, with 11 bases between. In DNA form, the CDR3 reads TGTGCCAGCAGCGTAAACAGTGCGGGGCATTTT. Residues: CASSVNSAGHF. Full variable domain (outside the CDR3, taken from reference TRBV9 and TRBJ1-5): DSGVTQTPKHLITATGQRVTLRCSPRSGDLSVYWYQQSLDQGLQFLIQYYNGEERAKGNILERFSAQQFPDLHSELNLSSLELGDSALYFCASSVNSAGHFGDGTRLSIL.

The chain combines TRBV28 with TRBJ1-5; possibly TRBD1 for D (6 bases). Germline V gives CDR1 MDHEN, CDR2 SYDVKM. The CDR3 runs to 14 residues. Trimming took off 7 bases at V and 4 bases at J, with 14 bases between the two ends. Here the CDR3 reads CASTLGQSNQPQHF. CDR3 bases: TGTGCCAGCACCCTCGGACAGAGTAATCAGCCCCAGCATTTT.

The table lists this clone with a count of one. The chain joins TRBV3-1 (or the pseudogene TRBV3-2) to TRBJ1-3, with 10 bases identical to TRBD1. The germline gives CDR1 LGHDT, CDR2 YNNKEL (reference sequence). V trimming: 2 bases; J trimming: 6 bases; junction bases outside the gene matches: 4. CDR3 length equals 15 residues. In nucleotides, the CDR3 is TGTGCCAGCAGCCAACAGGGGACAGGGGTAAACACCATATATTTT. Amino acid sequence: CASSQQGTGVNTIYF.

The gene calls are TRBV4-2 and TRBJ1-5; D gene uncertain. The CDR3 totals 18 residues. Looked up from germline, CDR1 is LGHNA and CDR2 is YNFKEQ. Trimming took 1 base from V and 5 from J, leaving 21 bases between them. The CDR3 loop reads CASSQVDPRGGKHQPQHF. For the CDR3, the DNA is TGTGCCAGCAGCCAAGTCGACCCCCGGGGAGGGAAGCATCAGCCCCAGCATTTT.

The chain links TRBV21-1 to TRBJ2-3; the table's D call, TRBD2, was not checked against the DNA. TRBV21-1 is recorded as a pseudogene. This CDR3 contains 17 residues. CDR3 in amino acids: CASSDTRLTPSTDTQYF. CDR3 nucleotides: TGTGCCAGCAGCGACACTAGACTCACCCCAAGCACAGATACGCAGTATTTT.

The V and J genes are TRBV23-1 and TRBJ1-2; TRBD1 is a possible D gene (5 bases). TRBV23-1 falls under the ORF class, with uncertain function. V dropped 8 bases and J dropped 0 bases, with 31 bases sitting between them. This CDR3 has 20 amino acids. The CDR3 loop reads CASPQSGGGPLFIANYGYTF. DNA of the CDR3: TGCGCCAGCCCCCAATCGGGGGGAGGGCCGCTATTTATAGCTAACTATGGCTACACCTTC.

CDR3 region: CSVENEKLFF. The CDR3 nucleotides read TGCAGCGTCGAGAATGAAAAACTGTTTTTT. V usage is TRBV29-1 and J usage is TRBJ1-4; D gene unclear. This CDR3 comprises 10 residues. Deletions cut 6 bases from V and 5 bases from J, with 4 bases between. In germline, CDR1 is SQVTM, CDR2 ANQGSEA.

The table lists this clone with many counts. Other DNA sequences in the same sample also yield this CDR3. The chain has TRBV5-1 and TRBJ2-5, with 7 bases identical to TRBD2. CDR3 size: 15 residues. Trimming at V came to 4 bases and at J to 1 base, leaving 7 bases not matched to a gene. CDR1 SGHRS and CDR2 YFSETQ come from the germline V gene. The CDR3 loop is CASSPWGGSQETQYF. CDR3 bases: TGCGCCAGCAGCCCCTGGGGGGGGAGCCAAGAGACCCAGTACTTC. Combining the CDR3 with reference TRBV5-1 and TRBJ2-5 gives the whole variable domain KAGVTQTPRYLIKTRGQQVTLSCSPISGHRSVSWYQQTPGQGLQFLFEYFSETQRNKGNFPGRFSGRQFSNSRSEMNVSTLELGDSALYLCASSPWGGSQETQYFGPGTRLLVL.